These T cell receptor beta chains were read from a single sample in a study of T cell changes during pregnancy in multiple sclerosis. Sequencing was performed with immunoSEQ multiplex PCR; in TCRdb, only in-frame clones are kept and a portion is missing. The table shows roughly 57,000 clones, with roughly nine tenths occurring only once. Sequencing used peripheral blood, obtained in the first trimester of pregnancy. These receptors all stem from a female donor with multiple sclerosis, enrolled in a pregnancy study. The CDR3 runs from the conserved cysteine through the conserved F or W. A D gene is named only where the DNA matches it firmly. Clone size is stated in some rows and not others, as once, few, many or a class when expanded.

size	D	V	J	DNA	CDR3
NA	TRBD1	TRBV6-5	TRBJ2-7	TGTGCCAGCAGTCCGGGACAGGGCTCCTACGAGCAGTACTTC	CASSPGQGSYEQYF
NA	NA	TRBV7-2	TRBJ1-1	TGTGCCAGCAGCACTAGAGCCCTTATGAACACTGAAGCTTTCTTT	CASSTRALMNTEAFF
NA	TRBD1	TRBV30	TRBJ1-2	TGTGCCTGGAGCTCGGACAGGGGGGTCTATGGCTACACCTTC	CAWSSDRGVYGYTF
NA	TRBD2	TRBV30	TRBJ2-1	TGTGCCTGGAGTACCGGGACTAGCGATTACAATGAGCAGTTCTTC	CAWSTGTSDYNEQFF
NA	NA	TRBV18	TRBJ2-4	TGTGCCAGCTCACCACCGTGGAGGGACCTAGCCAAAAACATTCAGTACTTC	CASSPPWRDLAKNIQYF
NA	TRBD1	TRBV19	TRBJ2-2	TGTGCCAGTACTTGGACAGGGACATTCACCGGGGAGCTGTTTTTT	CASTWTGTFTGELFF
NA	TRBD2	TRBV29-1	TRBJ2-4	TGCAGCGTCTCTAGCGGGAGTGGTGCTCAGTACTTC	CSVSSGSGAQYF
NA	TRBD1	TRBV10-1	TRBJ2-7	TGCGCCAGCAGGCATACCGGGACAGGGACAATCTACGAGCAGTACTTC	CASRHTGTGTIYEQYF
NA	TRBD1	TRBV11-2	TRBJ1-2	TGTGCCAGCAGCCAAGACAGGGGAGGAGGCTACACCTTC	CASSQDRGGGYTF
NA	NA	TRBV6-1	TRBJ1-1	TGTGCCAGCAGTGAATACCAGGGGATGAACACTGAAGCTTTCTTT	CASSEYQGMNTEAFF
NA	TRBD1	TRBV7-9	TRBJ2-5	TGTGCCAGCAGCCCCGGGACAGGGCACCAAGAGACCCAGTACTTC	CASSPGTGHQETQYF
NA	NA	TRBV30	TRBJ2-4	TGTGCCTGGAAGACACTAGCCAAAAACATTCAGTACTTC	CAWKTLAKNIQYF
NA	TRBD2	TRBV14	TRBJ2-1	TGTGCCAGCAGCCAAATTCCGTGGGAGGGCCTTGGTGAGCAGTTCTTC	CASSQIPWEGLGEQFF
NA	NA	TRBV7-2	TRBJ2-7	TGTGCCAGCAGCTTAGATTACTCACGGGGCGAGCAGTACTTC	CASSLDYSRGEQYF
NA	TRBD1	TRBV7-2	TRBJ2-1	TGTGCCAGCAGCTCTTGGACAGGGGGGATTGTCAATGAGCAGTTCTTC	CASSSWTGGIVNEQFF
NA	NA	TRBV6-5	TRBJ1-4	TGTGCCAGCAGTTACTCGACCGGGGCTAATGAAAAACTGTTTTTT	CASSYSTGANEKLFF
NA	NA	TRBV4-3	TRBJ1-2	TGCGCCAGCAGCCAAGTGGACAGTCGAGGCTACACCTTC	CASSQVDSRGYTF
NA	TRBD1	TRBV5-1	TRBJ2-3	TGCGCCAGCAGGGAAGGGACAGGGACCACAGATACGCAGTATTTT	CASREGTGTTDTQYF
NA	TRBD1	TRBV4-3	TRBJ1-2	TGCGCCAGCAGCCACCAGACAGGGGGCAACGACAAGACCTTCTTCTATGGCTACACCTTC	CASSHQTGGNDKTFFYGYTF
NA	NA	TRBV5-1	TRBJ1-1	TGCGCCAGCAGCGGGGGCCCGATCAGCGCTGAAGCTTTCTTT	CASSGGPISAEAFF
once	NA	TRBV7-6	TRBJ1-1	TGTGCCAGCAGCTTAGCCCGGAACACTGAAGCTTTCTTT	CASSLARNTEAFF
NA	NA	TRBV30	TRBJ2-7	TGTGCCTGGAGTATAGGGGCAGGCATATACGAGCAGTACTTC	CAWSIGAGIYEQYF
NA	TRBD2	TRBV5-6	TRBJ2-4	TGTGCCAGCAGAGAAGCGGGGACCGTAGCCAAAAACATTCAGTACTTC	CASREAGTVAKNIQYF
NA	TRBD2	TRBV6-5	TRBJ2-7	TGTGCCAGCAGTTACACGACGGGAGGGCCAATCTACGAGCAGTACTTC	CASSYTTGGPIYEQYF
NA	TRBD2	TRBV5-1	TRBJ2-5	TGCGCCAGCAGCTCCGTGCGGGGGGCCCGGCGAGAGACCCAGTACTTC	CASSSVRGARRETQYF
once	NA	TRBV5-1	TRBJ2-5	TGCGCCAGCAGCCCGAGGACTCCCCGAGGAGAGACCCAGTACTTC	CASSPRTPRGETQYF